The 20 T cell receptor beta chains below were found in one sample sequenced in a study of cytomegalovirus exposure and HLA in healthy donors. PCR employed 60 Vbeta and 13 Jbeta primers. Assay used: immunoSEQ multiplex PCR; TCRdb lists only in-frame clones, some missing. Of about 300,000 clones listed, 86% are singletons. The sample taken for sequencing was PBMCs. All receptors come from a man aged 35-49 years in good health and CMV-seropositive.

The chain joins TRBV5-1 to TRBJ2-7; perhaps TRBD2 as D (6 bases). Germline CDR1 and CDR2: SGHRS and YFSETQ. Between the trimmed V and J ends, which lost 2 bases and 5 bases, there was a span of 14 bases. CDR3 size: 14 residues. The CDR3 reads CASSFGPGDDEQYF. CDR3 in DNA: TGCGCCAGCAGCTTTGGACCGGGAGACGACGAGCAGTACTTC.

This clone was seen only once. V and J are TRBV7-9 and TRBJ2-5; D perhaps matches TRBD1 (6 bases). The germline V gene encodes CDR1 SEHNR and CDR2 FQNEAQ (reference sequence). The CDR3 runs to 12 residues. V lost 8 bases and J lost 5, with 12 bases in between. DNA for the CDR3: TGTGCCAGCCCGACAGGCTCGGAGACCCAGTACTTC. This gives the protein CASPTGSETQYF.

The CDR3 loop reads CASSMRTRSYEQYF. CDR3 DNA sequence: TGTGCCAGTAGTATGAGAACTCGCTCCTACGAGCAGTACTTC. The rearrangement joins TRBV19 to TRBJ2-7; D is unclear. Germline values: CDR1 LNHDA, CDR2 SQIVND (reference sequence). The CDR3 covers 14 residues. V shed 3 bases and J shed 0 bases, with 9 bases lying between them.

This chain uses TRBV10-3 with TRBJ2-3; D call uncertain. The CDR3 runs to 15 residues. CDR1 is ENHRY, CDR2 SYGVKD, per germline. Deletions cut 4 bases from V and 0 bases from J, with 11 bases between. The CDR3 reads CAISGRGSSTDTQYF. The CDR3 nucleotides read TGTGCCATCAGTGGTCGCGGTTCTAGCACAGATACGCAGTATTTT.

This clone was seen only a few times. V is TRBV18 and J is TRBJ2-7; D might be TRBD1 (5 bases). Germline V gene sequence: CDR1 KGHSH, CDR2 LQKENI. V lost 1 base and J lost 1, with 5 bases in between. CDR3 length equals 13 residues. CDR3 DNA sequence: TGTGCCAGCTCACCACAGGGGTCCTACGAGCAGTACTTC. Translating it yields CASSPQGSYEQYF.

This chain links TRBV28 with TRBJ2-2; D possibly corresponds to TRBD1 (5 bases). The V end lost 5 bases, the J end lost 7 bases, and 17 bases lay between the germline ends. The CDR3 totals 15 residues. CDR1 is MDHEN, CDR2 SYDVKM, per germline. The CDR3 DNA reads TGTGCCAGCAGTACCCCGACAGAATACAACGGGGAGCTGTTTTTT. It is translated as CASSTPTEYNGELFF.

The chain combines TRBV7-9 with TRBJ2-3; 7 bases are shared with TRBD1. V gave up 5 bases and J gave up 0 bases; unmatched junction bases: 8. This CDR3 is built from 16 residues. The V gene's germline CDR1 is SEHNR and CDR2 FQNEAQ (reference sequence). CDR3 protein: CASSVNRGPSTDTQYF. In nucleotides, the CDR3 is TGTGCCAGCAGCGTAAACAGGGGCCCGAGCACAGATACGCAGTATTTT.

This clone was counted once. The V and J genes are TRBV9 and TRBJ2-2, with 14 bases fitting TRBD2. The CDR3 runs 18 residues. Trimming at V came to 0 bases and at J to 5 bases, leaving 6 bases not matched to a gene. The germline V gene encodes CDR1 SGDLS and CDR2 YYNGEE. CDR3 bases: TGTGCCAGCAGCGTAGAGGGACTAGCGGGAGTAAGGACCGGGGAGCTGTTTTTT. Amino acid sequence: CASSVEGLAGVRTGELFF.

V gene TRBV5-4 combines with J gene TRBJ2-2; D perhaps matches TRBD2 (6 bases). CDR3 size: 15 residues. The V gene lost 4 bases and the J gene lost 0 bases, with 10 bases spanning the gap. CDR1 and CDR2 from the germline V gene are SGHNT and YYREEE (reference sequence). As DNA, the CDR3 is TGTGCCAGCAGCCCGGGACTTTCGAACACCGGGGAGCTGTTTTTT. Its protein product is CASSPGLSNTGELFF.

Only a few counts were recorded for this clone. This chain connects TRBV2 to TRBJ2-5; D might be TRBD1 (5 bases). The length of the CDR3 is 14 residues. CDR1 SNHLY and CDR2 FYNNEI come from the germline V gene. V lost 7 bases and J 4 bases, leaving 16 bases between the germline ends. CDR3 nucleotide sequence: TGTGCCAGCAACCCCCAGGGAAGGAGAGAGACCCAGTACTTC. Translation gives CASNPQGRRETQYF. Complete variable domain (other parts from reference TRBV2 and TRBJ2-5): EPEVTQTPSHQVTQMGQEVILRCVPISNHLYFYWYRQILGQKVEFLVSFYNNEISEKSEIFDDQFSVERPDGSNFTLKIRSTKLEDSAMYFCASNPQGRRETQYFGPGTRLLVL.

The CDR3 spells CASKGLGSGTNEQFF. The CDR3 DNA sequence: TGTGCCAGTAAAGGGCTGGGTAGCGGGACCAATGAGCAGTTCTTC. The rearrangement uses TRBV19 and TRBJ2-1, with 8 bases identical to TRBD2. CDR1 and CDR2 (germline): LNHDA, SQIVND (reference sequence). The ends lost 7 bases at V and 6 bases at J; junction bases unmatched: 11. CDR3 length: 15 residues.

This chain's CDR3 is CASSEGLAGVETQYF. The CDR3 DNA follows: TGTGCCAGCAGCGAGGGACTAGCGGGAGTTGAGACCCAGTACTTC. The J gene is TRBJ2-5, the V gene TRBV2; 14 bases match TRBD2. The junction had 5 bases not matched to a gene; V was cut back by 6 bases and J by 5 bases. The CDR3 contains 15 residues. Per the germline V gene, CDR1 is SNHLY and CDR2 is FYNNEI. The full variable domain, in which reference TRBV2 and TRBJ2-5 provide the parts outside the CDR3, is EPEVTQTPSHQVTQMGQEVILRCVPISNHLYFYWYRQILGQKVEFLVSFYNNEISEKSEIFDDQFSVERPDGSNFTLKIRSTKLEDSAMYFCASSEGLAGVETQYFGPGTRLLVL.

The chain carries TRBV2 and TRBJ1-5; tentative D call: TRBD1 (5 bases). The CDR3 runs to 13 residues. The germline V gene encodes CDR1 SNHLY and CDR2 FYNNEI. The V gene lost 7 bases and the J gene lost 3 bases, with 10 bases spanning the gap. The CDR3 coding sequence is TGTGCCAGCACTACAGGCTCCAATCAGCCCCAGCATTTT. Its protein product is CASTTGSNQPQHF.

V is TRBV7-2 and J is TRBJ2-1, with 15 bases matching TRBD2. This CDR3 has 15 amino acids. The V gene end was trimmed by 5 bases and the J gene end by 6 bases; junction bases not matched to a gene: 2. Germline CDR1 is SGHTA and CDR2 is FQGNSA. CDR3: CASSPGLAGGNEQFF. DNA of the CDR3: TGTGCCAGCAGCCCGGGACTAGCGGGGGGCAATGAGCAGTTCTTC.

The gene calls are TRBV18 and TRBJ1-5; 8 bases agree with TRBD1. The CDR3 spans 16 residues. Germline V gives CDR1 KGHSH, CDR2 LQKENI. The trim removed 3 bases at V and 0 bases at J, leaving 4 bases unmatched. CDR3 bases: TGTGCCAGCTCACCCAACAGGGGGACTAGCAATCAGCCCCAGCATTTT. Translating it yields CASSPNRGTSNQPQHF.

The chain is built from TRBV15 and TRBJ2-2, with D perhaps matching TRBD2 (6 bases). Germline V gene data show CDR1 as LNHNV and CDR2 as YYDKDF (reference sequence). Trimming took 0 bases from V and 4 from J, leaving 15 bases between them. This CDR3 is built from 17 residues. Here the CDR3 DNA reads TGTGCCACCAGCAGAGACGGAGGGGCGCGGGCCACCGGGGAGCTGTTTTTT. Translation gives CATSRDGGARATGELFF. Complete variable domain (other parts from reference TRBV15 and TRBJ2-2): DAMVIQNPRYQVTQFGKPVTLSCSQTLNHNVMYWYQQKSSQAPKLLFHYYDKDFNNEADTPDNFQSRRPNTSFCFLDIRSPGLGDTAMYLCATSRDGGARATGELFFGEGSRLTVL.

About this clone: The identical CDR3 is also encoded by other nucleotide sequences in the sample. The V call is TRBV6-5, the J call TRBJ2-7, with 8 positions matching TRBD2. CDR3 length equals 14 residues. The V and J ends lost 5 bases and 3 bases, in that order; junction bases with no gene match: 6. Germline V gene lookup returns CDR1 MNHEY and CDR2 SVGAGI. Here the CDR3 reads CASSPGGGGYEQYF. The CDR3 DNA follows: TGTGCCAGCAGTCCGGGGGGGGGAGGCTACGAGCAGTACTTC.

This clone was counted only a few times. This chain joins TRBV25-1 and TRBJ1-1, with D possibly matching TRBD1 (5 bases). The V gene lost 6 bases and the J gene lost 0 bases, with 8 bases spanning the gap. Germline V CDR1 and CDR2: MGHDK, SYGVNS. This CDR3 has 13 amino acids. Here the CDR3 reads CASSDSLNTEAFF. Written as DNA, the CDR3 is TGTGCCAGCAGCGACAGTTTGAACACTGAAGCTTTCTTT.

The chain uses TRBV7-3 and TRBJ2-7; D is possibly TRBD2 (5 bases). This CDR3 has 14 residues. V shed 1 base and J shed 2 bases, with 9 bases lying between them. Germline lookup yields CDR1 SGHTA and CDR2 FQGTGA. The CDR3: CASSLMRVPYEQYF. CDR3 coding DNA: TGTGCCAGCAGCTTAATGCGGGTGCCCTACGAGCAGTACTTC.

This chain links TRBV2 with TRBJ2-1; 16 bases are a match to TRBD2. The germline V gene encodes CDR1 SNHLY and CDR2 FYNNEI. The trim removed 4 bases at V and 6 bases at J, leaving 3 bases unmatched. The CDR3 covers 16 residues. The CDR3 loop reads CASSGGLAGGGNEQFF. CDR3 DNA sequence: TGTGCCAGCAGTGGGGGACTAGCGGGAGGGGGCAATGAGCAGTTCTTC.